This entry lists 23 T cell receptor beta chains sequenced from one sample in a study of type 1 and type 2 diabetes patients (dated by TCRdb to 2016 to 2017). This sample was sequenced with an Illumina MiSeq. Genomic DNA from sorted T cell subsets served as template for TCRbeta CDR3 amplification. The TCRbeta CDR3 region was amplified by multiplex PCR with 30 forward and 13 reverse primers. TCRdb ran its own pipeline on the public reads, namely fastp trimming at Q25 and MiXCR clone calling, and kept in-frame beta chains. Rows with a matching CDR3 protein are joined into one entry that keeps the most common DNA and genes. The sample includes 280,000 or so distinct CDR3 sequences, with around 47% observed a single time. The leading ten clones occupy approximately 14% of the sample. Material for sequencing was peripheral blood mononuclear cells (PBMCs). These receptors were obtained from a man younger than 35 with type 2 diabetes.

V and J are TRBV29-1 and TRBJ1-1; a possible D gene is TRBD1 (5 bases). Germline V gene lookup returns CDR1 SQVTM and CDR2 ANQGSEA. The CDR3 length is 14 residues. As DNA, the CDR3 is TGCAGGGCCTTGGGAGGGGAAGGTGGCACTGAAGCTTTCTTT. Residues: CRALGGEGGTEAFF.

This chain uses TRBV28 with TRBJ2-1; D is possibly TRBD1 (6 bases). Between the trimmed V and J ends, which lost 3 bases and 2 bases, there was a span of 17 bases. The CDR3 sequence is 17 residues long. CDR1 and CDR2 from the germline V gene are MDHEN and SYDVKM. The CDR3 region has the DNA TGTGCCAGCAGTTTTTTTGAGGGGGTCTCGGCCTACAATGAGCAGTTCTTC. This translates into CASSFFEGVSAYNEQFF.

The J gene is TRBJ2-3, the V gene TRBV18; tentatively, D is TRBD1 (5 bases). CDR1 is KGHSH and CDR2 is LQKENI in the germline V gene. Trimming took 4 bases from V and 2 from J, leaving 16 bases between them. CDR3 length: 16 amino acids. The CDR3 here is CASSQGQGRSTDTQYF. CDR3 bases: TGTGCCAGCTCACAGGGTCAGGGCAGGTCCACAGATACGCAGTATTTT.

This clonotype has just a few counts. CDR3 sequence: CSVGEGTEAFF. CDR3 bases: TGCAGCGTTGGAGAAGGGACTGAAGCTTTCTTT. J is TRBJ1-1 and V is TRBV29-1; D not certain. Trimming took off 4 bases at V and 5 bases at J, with 8 bases between the two ends. The germline V gene encodes CDR1 SQVTM and CDR2 ANQGSEA. This CDR3 contains 11 residues.

This clonotype was seen more than once but under ten times. The chain joins TRBV6-6 to TRBJ2-6, with D perhaps TRBD1 or TRBD2 (5 bases each). The CDR3 is made up of 15 amino acids. Trimming removed 7 bases at V and 3 bases at J, with 13 bases between. Per the germline V gene, CDR1 is MNHNY and CDR2 is SVGAGI (reference sequence). The CDR3 nucleotides are TGTGCCAGCATTCCCGGGGCTGGTGGGGCCAACGTCCTGACTTTC. This encodes CASIPGAGGANVLTF.

CDR3 DNA sequence: TGTGCCACGCTGGACAGGGCGAGCACTGAAGCTTTCTTT. Translating it yields CATLDRASTEAFF. The V call is TRBV10-3, the J call TRBJ1-1, with 8 bases aligning to TRBD1. With V trimmed by 10 bases and J by 4 bases, 8 bases remained unmatched. Germline V lookup: CDR1 ENHRY, CDR2 SYGVKD. The CDR3 loop spans 13 amino acids.

This clonotype was seen more than once but under ten times. V gene TRBV2 combines with J gene TRBJ2-2; 10 positions match TRBD2. Unmatched junction bases numbered 11, after V lost 1 base and J lost 3 bases. Germline CDR1 is SNHLY and CDR2 is FYNNEI. The length of the CDR3 is 19 residues. The CDR3 here is CASSEDPRGSGRDTGELFF. DNA of the CDR3: TGTGCCAGCAGTGAAGATCCCAGGGGGAGCGGGAGGGACACCGGGGAGCTGTTTTTT.

The chain couples TRBV6-2 or TRBV6-3 to TRBJ1-1; TRBD1 might be the D (5 bases). The V gene's germline CDR1 is MNHEY and CDR2 SVGEGT. The V end lost 7 bases, the J end lost 5 bases, and 17 bases lay between the germline ends. The CDR3 runs 14 residues. CDR3 in amino acids: CASTPLGQFTEAFF. The DNA of the CDR3 is TGTGCCAGCACCCCCCTCGGACAATTTACTGAAGCTTTCTTT.

The chain carries TRBV20-1 and TRBJ2-7; TRBD1 matches at 8 bases. V gave up 2 bases and J gave up 6 bases; unmatched junction bases: 6. Germline V CDR1 and CDR2: DFQATT, SNEGSKA (reference sequence). This CDR3 is built from 13 residues. In DNA form, the CDR3 reads TGCAGTGCTAGATACGACAGGGGACCCGAGCAGTACTTC. This translates into CSARYDRGPEQYF.

This chain connects TRBV3-1 to TRBJ2-2, with a possible D match to TRBD2 (6 bases). Per germline, CDR1 LGHDT and CDR2 YNNKEL (reference sequence). The CDR3 sequence is 15 residues long. The ends were cut back, 1 base at V and 1 base at J, with 7 bases in the middle. The CDR3 spells CASSQGRGNTGELFF. The CDR3 DNA is TGTGCCAGCAGCCAAGGGAGGGGGAACACCGGGGAGCTGTTTTTT.

V gene TRBV19 combines with J gene TRBJ1-5; possibly TRBD1 for D (5 bases). Trimming pared 3 bases from V and 2 bases from J, leaving 14 bases between. The CDR3 contains 16 residues. The germline CDR1 and CDR2 sequences are LNHDA and SQIVND (reference sequence). CDR3 DNA sequence: TGTGCCAGTAGTATTCCCGGCGGGGCCGGCAATCAGCCCCAGCATTTT. Its translation is CASSIPGGAGNQPQHF.

In its sample, this clonotype was seen once. The chain has TRBV13 and TRBJ2-7, with 12 positions matching TRBD2. V lost 4 bases, J lost 2 bases, and 15 bases stayed unmatched. Germline lookup yields CDR1 PRHDT and CDR2 FYEKMQ (reference sequence). This CDR3 is 19 amino acids long. The chain's CDR3 is CASSSDLAGGQSLPYEQYF. CDR3 sequence (DNA): TGTGCCAGCAGCTCCGATCTAGCGGGAGGGCAGAGCTTGCCCTACGAGCAGTACTTC.

The V and J genes are TRBV19 and TRBJ1-4, with 7 bases lining up with TRBD1. Trimming cost V 4 bases and J 7 bases; bases outside gene matches: 9. Germline CDR1 and CDR2: LNHDA and SQIVND (reference sequence). CDR3 length: 15 residues. The chain's CDR3 is CASSTPTGLSEKLFF. CDR3 in DNA: TGTGCCAGTAGTACCCCGACAGGGCTGAGTGAAAAACTGTTTTTT.

The V and J genes are TRBV13 and TRBJ1-6; D is undetermined. CDR3 length: 15 residues. Germline CDR1 is PRHDT and CDR2 is FYEKMQ (reference sequence). Trimming stripped 6 bases from V and 0 bases from J, with 9 bases between. CDR3 loop: CASRGWSSYNSPLHF. Here the CDR3 DNA reads TGTGCCAGCAGAGGGTGGAGCTCCTATAATTCACCCCTCCACTTT.

The CDR3 sequence is CASSLGTSGINEQFF. For the CDR3, the DNA is TGCGCCAGCAGCTTGGGGACTAGCGGGATCAATGAGCAGTTCTTC. This sequence joins TRBV5-1 and TRBJ2-1, with TRBD2 identical over 12 bases. The ends lost 0 bases at V and 6 bases at J; junction bases unmatched: 1. Germline loops: CDR1 SGHRS, CDR2 YFSETQ. The CDR3 totals 15 residues.

J is TRBJ2-5 and V is TRBV2; TRBD2 might be the D (7 bases). The end of the DNA aligns better with TRBJ2-1, so the J call may be wrong. CDR1 is SNHLY, CDR2 FYNNEI, per germline. The CDR3 length is 13 residues. The CDR3 protein is CASMKGGGSDQFF. The CDR3 DNA reads as TGTGCCAGCATGAAGGGGGGAGGGAGTGATCAGTTCTTC.

This clonotype was counted only a few times. The rearrangement links TRBV7-2 to TRBJ1-1, with 7 positions matching TRBD1. Germline trimming cut 1 base from V and 1 base from J; bases unmatched to any gene: 3. This CDR3 spans 15 amino acids. Looked up from germline, CDR1 is SGHTA and CDR2 is FQGNSA. CDR3 in amino acids: CASSLEAGGNTEAFF. CDR3 DNA sequence: TGTGCCAGCAGCTTAGAGGCAGGGGGGAACACTGAAGCTTTCTTT.

The chain employs TRBV12-3 or TRBV12-4 and TRBJ2-7; no firm D call. V was trimmed by 5 bases and J by 7 bases, leaving 12 bases between them. The CDR3 is 12 residues long. The DNA for the CDR3 is TGTGCCAGCAGTATGACTGTGGGTGAGCAGTACTTC. This translates into CASSMTVGEQYF.

This clonotype was observed a handful of times. This rearrangement joins TRBV10-3 to TRBJ2-5; D is perhaps TRBD2 (6 bases). Trimming shortened V by 4 bases and J by 2 bases, and 8 bases separated the two germline ends. CDR1 and CDR2 (germline): ENHRY, SYGVKD. The CDR3 runs to 13 residues. CDR3 coding DNA: TGTGCCATCAGTGCGCGGGGACAAGAGACCCAGTACTTC. Protein product: CAISARGQETQYF.

This clonotype was seen a few times. The chain joins TRBV7-2 to TRBJ1-1; D is uncertain. Trimming left V 2 bases short and J 2 bases short, with 18 bases between. This CDR3 is 17 amino acids long. The germline V gene encodes CDR1 SGHTA and CDR2 FQGNSA. The CDR3 DNA is TGTGCCAGCAGCTTATGGTATCCGCCAACCTTAAACACTGAAGCTTTCTTT. Protein sequence: CASSLWYPPTLNTEAFF. The whole variable domain, filled in from reference TRBV7-2 and TRBJ1-1, reads GAGVSQSPSNKVTEKGKDVELRCDPISGHTALYWYRQSLGQGLEFLIYFQGNSAPDKSGLPSDRFSAERTGGSVSTLTIQRTQQEDSAVYLCASSLWYPPTLNTEAFFGQGTRLTVV.

This clonotype was detected only a few times. V usage is TRBV2 and J usage is TRBJ2-2, with 8 nucleotides matching TRBD2. CDR1 and CDR2 (germline): SNHLY, FYNNEI. The CDR3 sequence is 16 residues long. The ends lost 5 bases at V and 2 bases at J; junction bases unmatched: 7. Here the CDR3 reads CASSRSSGGNTGELFF. In DNA, the CDR3 is TGTGCCAGCAGTAGGTCCAGCGGGGGAAACACCGGGGAGCTGTTTTTT.

In its sample, this clonotype was seen once. J is TRBJ2-1 and V is TRBV6-1; the match to TRBD1 covers 7 bases. Per the germline V gene, CDR1 is MNHNS and CDR2 is SASEGT. The CDR3 has 16 amino acids. V dropped 8 bases and J dropped 6; count of bases not matched to a gene: 16. The CDR3 DNA sequence: TGTGCCAGCTACCCGGTGGGACAGTCAAAATTCAATGAGCAGTTCTTC. It yields the protein CASYPVGQSKFNEQFF.

This clonotype showed up just a few times. DNA for the CDR3: TGTGCCAGCACCCCAGGGGGGGACGGGGGGGAGCTGTTTTTT. Encoded protein: CASTPGGDGGELFF. V gene TRBV12-3 or TRBV12-4 combines with J gene TRBJ2-2, with D perhaps assigned TRBD1 or TRBD2 (7 bases each). The V gene lost 7 bases and the J gene lost 8 bases, with 17 bases spanning the gap. The CDR3 length is 14 residues.